This paragraph reports one T cell receptor beta chain. This CDR3 spans 12 amino acids. Germline CDR1 is SGHVS and CDR2 is FQNEAQ. Trimming took 1 base from V and 3 from J, leaving 4 bases between them. The assay, immunoSEQ v3.0, was run at survey level. The table came from immunoSEQ multiplex PCR; TCRdb's copy has only in-frame clones and leaves some out. This sample has 20,000 to 25,000 clones, with 80% to 85% found just once. The sample is drawn from a study of long-term antiretroviral therapy in people with HIV. The TCR sequence derives from a woman in her thirties or forties with HIV. This sequence joins TRBV7-8 and TRBJ2-7; D is unclear. Specimen: unsorted PBMCs, collected 1.2 years after starting antiretroviral therapy. In DNA form, the CDR3 reads TGTGCCAGCAGCTTAGAGGTCTACGAGCAGTACTTC. Encoded protein: CASSLEVYEQYF.